Listed below are T cell receptor beta chains from one sample, sequenced in a study of blood T cell repertoires in COVID-19. Sequenced by immunoSEQ multiplex PCR; TCRdb stores in-frame clones only, minus some. Here the sample spans hundreds of thousands of clones, roughly 80% being singletons. Material: PBMCs or T cells enriched from blood (not recorded which). Receptor source: a middle-aged man who had been exposed to COVID-19. The CDR3 runs from the conserved cysteine through the conserved F or W. A D gene is named only where the DNA matches it firmly. Clone size, where shown, is once, few, many, or a class for clones that have expanded.

size	D	V	J	CDR3	DNA
NA	NA	TRBV19	TRBJ1-5	CASSSGQLSNQPQHF	TGTGCCAGTAGTAGTGGGCAGCTAAGCAATCAGCCCCAGCATTTT
few	NA	TRBV11-3	TRBJ2-1	CASSFSDTDNEQFF	TGTGCCAGCAGCTTTTCCGATACAGACAATGAGCAGTTCTTC
NA	NA	TRBV30	TRBJ2-1	CAWSRGNNEQFF	TGTGCCTGGAGTAGGGGAAACAATGAGCAGTTCTTC
NA	TRBD1	TRBV5-1	TRBJ1-2	CASSLDRGTDGYTF	TGCGCCAGCAGCTTGGACAGGGGAACTGATGGCTACACCTTC
NA	TRBD2	TRBV10-3	TRBJ2-7	CAIQTSGNYEQYF	TGTGCCATTCAGACTAGCGGGAACTACGAGCAGTACTTC
NA	NA	TRBV19	TRBJ1-1	CASSRQGDEAFF	TGTGCCAGTAGTCGTCAGGGTGATGAAGCTTTCTTT
NA	NA	TRBV5-6	TRBJ2-7	CASTISTWRSSYEQYF	TGTGCCAGCACTATATCGACGTGGAGATCCTCCTACGAGCAGTACTTC
once	NA	TRBV18	TRBJ2-7	CASSHLSGTASYEQYF	TGTGCCAGCTCACACCTATCCGGCACAGCAAGCTACGAGCAGTACTTC
NA	TRBD2	TRBV9	TRBJ2-1	CASSVGLAGGTYNEQFF	TGTGCCAGCAGCGTAGGGCTAGCGGGAGGTACCTACAATGAGCAGTTCTTC
NA	TRBD2	TRBV5-8	TRBJ2-5	CASSTGLAGHIQETQYF	TGTGCCAGCAGCACTGGACTAGCGGGCCATATTCAAGAGACCCAGTACTTC
NA	NA	TRBV18	TRBJ2-7	CASSLPGAVGYEQYF	TGTGCCAGCTCACTACCAGGGGCGGTCGGTTACGAGCAGTACTTC
once	TRBD1	TRBV7-6	TRBJ2-7	CASSPTTRQGHYEQYF	TGTGCCAGCAGCCCAACCACTCGACAGGGGCACTACGAGCAGTACTTC
NA	NA	TRBV7-8	TRBJ1-2	CASSLAYRVGYGYTF	TGTGCCAGCAGCTTAGCATATCGGGTTGGTTATGGCTACACCTTC
NA	NA	TRBV3-1/TRBV3-2	TRBJ1-5	CASSQDMETGNQPQHF	TGTGCCAGCAGCCAAGATATGGAGACTGGAAATCAGCCCCAGCATTTT
NA	TRBD1	TRBV2	TRBJ2-2	CASSTPPGQGYVDGELFF	TGTGCCAGCAGTACCCCCCCGGGACAGGGATACGTGGACGGGGAGCTGTTTTTT
NA	NA	TRBV13	TRBJ2-3	CASSPSGDTQYF	TGTGCCAGCAGCCCCTCAGGGGATACGCAGTATTTT
few	TRBD1	TRBV27	TRBJ2-5	CASSLNRGQETQYF	TGTGCCAGCAGTTTAAACAGGGGCCAAGAGACCCAGTACTTC
NA	TRBD2	TRBV19	TRBJ2-7	CASSIRGGWDEQYF	TGTGCCAGTAGTATACGCGGGGGGTGGGACGAGCAGTACTTC
NA	NA	TRBV5-6	TRBJ2-3	CASSLGGLVDTQYF	TGTGCCAGCAGCTTGGGAGGGTTAGTAGATACGCAGTATTTT
NA	NA	TRBV19	TRBJ2-2	CASSISIATGELFF	TGTGCCAGTAGTATAAGTATAGCGACCGGGGAGCTGTTTTTT
NA	TRBD1	TRBV19	TRBJ1-2	CASSQGGAAYGYTF	TGTGCCAGTAGCCAAGGGGGCGCCGCGTATGGCTACACCTTC
NA	NA	TRBV5-1	TRBJ2-2	CASSSNPRSGGELFF	TGCGCCAGCAGCTCAAATCCAAGGTCGGGCGGGGAGCTGTTTTTT
NA	TRBD2	TRBV24-1	TRBJ2-1	CATSDSGHPGLAAFNEQFF	TGTGCCACCAGTGATTCCGGTCACCCGGGACTAGCTGCTTTCAATGAGCAGTTCTTC
NA	NA	TRBV12-3/TRBV12-4	TRBJ2-4	CASSFPGQNIQYF	TGTGCCAGCAGTTTTCCGGGTCAAAACATTCAGTACTTC
NA	NA	TRBV6-5	TRBJ1-1	CASRGALDTEAFF	TGTGCCAGCAGGGGAGCCCTAGACACTGAAGCTTTCTTT
NA	TRBD2	TRBV2	TRBJ2-3	CASDTSGRAQYTDTQYF	TGTGCCAGCGACACCAGCGGGAGGGCCCAATACACAGATACGCAGTATTTT
NA	NA	TRBV12-3/TRBV12-4	TRBJ2-1	CASSPGVSGEQFF	TGTGCCAGCAGCCCGGGAGTGTCTGGCGAGCAGTTCTTC
NA	NA	TRBV5-6	TRBJ1-2	CASSLTRLTNYGYTF	TGTGCCAGCAGCTTGACCAGACTCACTAACTATGGCTACACCTTC
NA	TRBD2	TRBV7-3	TRBJ2-1	CASSSRLAGVVGDEQFF	TGTGCCAGCAGCTCCAGACTAGCGGGAGTGGTTGGGGATGAGCAGTTCTTC
NA	NA	TRBV27	TRBJ2-1	CASSLRQTGDEQFF	TGTGCCAGCAGTTTGAGGCAGACCGGCGATGAGCAGTTCTTC
NA	TRBD1	TRBV5-1	TRBJ1-2	CASSLALGQGIGGYTF	TGCGCCAGCAGCTTGGCCTTGGGACAGGGGATCGGTGGCTACACCTTC
NA	TRBD1	TRBV7-8	TRBJ1-4	CASSTRDRAKNEKLFF	TGTGCCAGCAGCACACGGGACAGGGCAAAAAATGAAAAACTGTTTTTT
once	NA	TRBV9	TRBJ1-1	CASSPLMNTEAFF	TGTGCCAGCAGCCCACTCATGAACACTGAAGCTTTCTTT
NA	TRBD2	TRBV10-2	TRBJ2-2	CASRVEREYTGELFF	TGCGCCAGCAGGGTGGAGCGGGAGTATACCGGGGAGCTGTTTTTT
NA	NA	TRBV3-1/TRBV3-2	TRBJ1-1	CASMRTLGEAFF	TGTGCCAGCATGCGGACTTTAGGCGAAGCTTTCTTT
NA	NA	TRBV4-1	TRBJ2-7	CASSQEQASYEQYF	TGCGCCAGCAGCCAAGAGCAGGCGTCCTACGAGCAGTACTTC
NA	NA	TRBV7-9	TRBJ2-6	CASSLAASGANVLTF	TGTGCCAGCAGCTTAGCGGCTTCTGGGGCCAACGTCCTGACTTTC
NA	TRBD1	TRBV18	TRBJ1-2	CASSRNPTRGQEYGYTF	TGTGCCAGCTCACGGAACCCGACAAGGGGGCAGGAGTATGGCTACACCTTC
NA	NA	TRBV11-2	TRBJ2-7	CASSLDPGLNEQYF	TGTGCCAGCAGCTTAGACCCGGGGTTGAACGAGCAGTACTTC
few	TRBD1	TRBV7-9	TRBJ2-7	CASSPSTGQGSEQYF	TGTGCCAGCAGTCCAAGTACGGGACAGGGATCCGAGCAGTACTTC
once	NA	TRBV29-1	TRBJ2-1	CSAERPTGNEQFF	TGCAGCGCGGAAAGACCCACGGGGAATGAGCAGTTCTTC
NA	NA	TRBV12-3/TRBV12-4	TRBJ2-3	CASRSRGTDTQYF	TGTGCCAGCAGATCCAGGGGAACAGATACGCAGTATTTT
NA	NA	TRBV5-6	TRBJ1-3	CASSLNVLSGNTIYF	TGTGCCAGCAGCTTGAACGTACTCTCTGGAAACACCATATATTTT
few	NA	TRBV4-1	TRBJ2-1	CASSQDWSLGHNEQFF	TGCGCCAGCAGCCAAGATTGGTCCCTTGGGCACAATGAGCAGTTCTTC
NA	TRBD2	TRBV5-1	TRBJ2-3	CASRRTSGSTDTQYF	TGCGCCAGCAGGAGGACTAGCGGGAGCACAGATACGCAGTATTTT
NA	NA	TRBV27	TRBJ1-6	CASSLTVNNSPLHF	TGTGCCAGCAGTTTAACAGTTAATAATTCACCCCTCCACTTT
few	NA	TRBV2	TRBJ1-4	CASREKVGAWGEKLFF	TGTGCCAGCAGGGAGAAGGTTGGGGCGTGGGGTGAAAAACTGTTTTTT
NA	TRBD2	TRBV10-2	TRBJ2-7	CASSDQRGGGSNEQYF	TGCGCCAGCAGTGATCAACGGGGGGGCGGGAGCAACGAGCAGTACTTC
few	NA	TRBV5-1	TRBJ1-6	CASRLTGTPNSPLHF	TGCGCCAGCAGACTGACCGGGACACCGAATTCACCCCTCCACTTT
NA	NA	TRBV5-5	TRBJ2-7	CASSLQGFDEQYF	TGTGCCAGCAGCTTGCAGGGTTTCGACGAGCAGTACTTC
NA	NA	TRBV2	TRBJ2-2	CASKSSMGELFF	TGTGCCAGCAAGAGTAGTATGGGGGAGCTGTTTTTT